The source of this TCR beta chain is a study of identifying expanded T cells in peripheral blood. Broader study findings: Differentially abundant clones: roughly 1.3 between replicates, about 15 at around 14 days, 19 at four.

As regards this clone: Its antigen is undetermined.

Method: immunoSEQ multiplex PCR; TCRdb's copy keeps in-frame clones and lacks some. Of 120,000 or so clones in the sample, 84% were seen once. The germline V gene encodes CDR1 LNHDA and CDR2 SQIVND (reference sequence). V was trimmed by 5 bases and J by 2 bases, leaving 19 bases between them. CDR3 length: 17 residues. The chain joins TRBV19 to TRBJ1-5, with D possibly being TRBD1 (5 bases). The clonotype was recovered from a person aged 18 to 75 in good health. The source material was blood. CDR3 amino acids: CASSPPIGRVGNQPQHF. For the CDR3, the DNA is TGTGCCAGTAGTCCGCCAATTGGCAGGGTTGGCAATCAGCCCCAGCATTTT.